These T cell receptor beta chains were read from a single sample in a study of Ad26.COV2.S vaccination and SARS-CoV-2 variants. This table comes from immunoSEQ multiplex PCR, and its TCRdb copy is limited to in-frame clones, with some not included. Here the sample spans some 340,000 clones, 86% being singletons. The source material was peripheral blood, sampled in a trial of Ad26.COV2.S vaccine versus placebo. These receptors were collected from a person aged 18-65 years who received the Ad26.COV2.S COVID-19 vaccine or a placebo. Both conserved end residues are part of each CDR3. A D gene is named only where the DNA matches it firmly. Size values are once, few and many counts, or a class for expanded clones, and some rows have none.

V: TRBV5-4; J: TRBJ2-2; D: NA; size: NA; DNA: TGTGCCAGCAAGACCATGGGACGGGGGACCGGGGAGCTGTTTTTT; CDR3: CASKTMGRGTGELFF
V: TRBV10-3; J: TRBJ1-2; D: TRBD1; size: NA; DNA: TGTGCCATCAGTGGGACAGGGTTTGGTGGCTACACCTTC; CDR3: CAISGTGFGGYTF
V: TRBV4-1; J: TRBJ2-5; D: NA; size: NA; DNA: TGCGCCAGCAGCCAAACAGACAGGTACCAAGAGACCCAGTACTTC; CDR3: CASSQTDRYQETQYF
V: TRBV21-1; J: TRBJ1-1; D: NA; size: NA; DNA: TGTGCCAGCAGCAAAAGGGACAGGATGAACACTGAAGCTTTCTTT; CDR3: CASSKRDRMNTEAFF
V: TRBV5-1; J: TRBJ1-1; D: NA; size: NA; DNA: TGCGCCAGCAGTCTGAACACTGAAGCTTTCTTT; CDR3: CASSLNTEAFF
V: TRBV5-1; J: TRBJ2-3; D: NA; size: NA; DNA: TGCGCCAGCAGCTTCGGCAGGCAGACCACAGATACGCAGTATTTT; CDR3: CASSFGRQTTDTQYF
V: TRBV5-4; J: TRBJ2-7; D: TRBD1; size: NA; DNA: TGTGCCAGCAGCACAACCGGGACAGGGGAAGGGGAGCAGTACTTC; CDR3: CASSTTGTGEGEQYF
V: TRBV14; J: TRBJ2-7; D: NA; size: NA; DNA: TGTGCCAGCAGCCAATTTAACGGGGGGCCGTACGAGCAGTACTTC; CDR3: CASSQFNGGPYEQYF
V: TRBV11-2; J: TRBJ1-6; D: TRBD1; size: NA; DNA: TGTGCCAGCAGTTTTCTTCACAGGGGAAGCGGGTCACCCCTCCACTTT; CDR3: CASSFLHRGSGSPLHF
V: TRBV18; J: TRBJ1-2; D: NA; size: NA; DNA: TGTGCCAGCTCACCGGTGGGATTAAGCTATGGCTACACCTTC; CDR3: CASSPVGLSYGYTF
V: TRBV5-4; J: TRBJ2-5; D: TRBD1; size: NA; DNA: TGTGCCAGCAGCGCTACAGGGGAAGAGACCCAGTACTTC; CDR3: CASSATGEETQYF
V: TRBV20-1; J: TRBJ1-1; D: NA; size: once; DNA: TGCAGTGCTAGTACCCGGAACATGAACACTGAAGCTTTCTTT; CDR3: CSASTRNMNTEAFF
V: TRBV6-2/TRBV6-3; J: TRBJ1-1; D: NA; size: few; DNA: TGTGCCAGCATCCCGAGGCAGGTGAACACTGAAGCTTTCTTT; CDR3: CASIPRQVNTEAFF
V: TRBV18; J: TRBJ1-5; D: NA; size: once; DNA: TGTGCCAGCGGGGCCAATCAGCCCCAGCATTTT; CDR3: CASGANQPQHF
V: TRBV3-1/TRBV3-2; J: TRBJ1-1; D: TRBD1; size: NA; DNA: TGTGCCAGCAGCCCGGACAGGGGCAACACTGAAGCTTTCTTT; CDR3: CASSPDRGNTEAFF
V: TRBV5-1; J: TRBJ1-4; D: NA; size: NA; DNA: TGCGCCAGCAGTCAGAATTGGAAGGAAAAACTGTTTTTT; CDR3: CASSQNWKEKLFF
V: TRBV9; J: TRBJ2-7; D: NA; size: NA; DNA: TGTGCCAGCAGTTCCGGGGGACAATCCTACGAGCAGTACTTC; CDR3: CASSSGGQSYEQYF
V: TRBV21-1; J: TRBJ1-4; D: NA; size: NA; DNA: TGTGCCAGCAGCAAAACCCAGGACAGGTATGTAGAAAAACTGTTTTTT; CDR3: CASSKTQDRYVEKLFF
V: TRBV6-5; J: TRBJ2-7; D: NA; size: NA; DNA: TGTGCCAGCAGTTACATGCACATCCCCCTAAGCGAGCAGTACTTC; CDR3: CASSYMHIPLSEQYF
V: TRBV5-1; J: TRBJ1-6; D: NA; size: NA; DNA: TGCGCCAGCAGCTTGGATTTTCCAGGGACGAATTCACCCCTCCACTTT; CDR3: CASSLDFPGTNSPLHF
V: TRBV2; J: TRBJ2-5; D: NA; size: NA; DNA: TGTGCCAGCAGTGAAGTTAAGCCTAGTTTCGTATGGTACTTC; CDR3: CASSEVKPSFVWYF
V: TRBV6-6; J: TRBJ1-5; D: NA; size: NA; DNA: TGTGCCAGCAGTGCCCGAGGGGGGGAGAGCAATCAGCCCCAGCATTTT; CDR3: CASSARGGESNQPQHF
V: TRBV10-3; J: TRBJ1-2; D: NA; size: NA; DNA: TGTGCCATCAGTGAGGGGGGCAGCTATGGCTACACCTTC; CDR3: CAISEGGSYGYTF
V: TRBV7-6; J: TRBJ2-2; D: NA; size: once; DNA: TGTGCCAGCAAAAGTGGGGGGGCCAACACCGGGGAGCTGTTTTTT; CDR3: CASKSGGANTGELFF
V: TRBV6-6; J: TRBJ1-6; D: NA; size: NA; DNA: TGTGCCAGCAGTTTCGCAGGGGAGTCCTATAATTCACCCCTCCACTTT; CDR3: CASSFAGESYNSPLHF
V: TRBV9; J: TRBJ2-1; D: NA; size: NA; DNA: TGTGCCAGCAGCGTAAGGGACGGATCCTACAATGAGCAGTTCTTC; CDR3: CASSVRDGSYNEQFF
V: TRBV5-1; J: TRBJ1-2; D: TRBD1; size: NA; DNA: TGCGCCAGCAGCGGAGTACAGGGGAGGGATGGCTACACCTTC; CDR3: CASSGVQGRDGYTF
V: TRBV4-2; J: TRBJ2-3; D: TRBD2; size: NA; DNA: TGTGCCAGCAGCCAAGATTCCCTAGCGGGGCCAGATACGCAGTATTTT; CDR3: CASSQDSLAGPDTQYF
V: TRBV30; J: TRBJ2-2; D: NA; size: once; DNA: TGTGCCTGGGATCCAGGGTCTCGAGCCGGGGAGCTGTTTTTT; CDR3: CAWDPGSRAGELFF
V: TRBV12-5; J: TRBJ2-5; D: NA; size: few; DNA: TGTGCTAGTGGTCCCCCTTACCAAGAGACCCAGTACTTC; CDR3: CASGPPYQETQYF
V: TRBV7-9; J: TRBJ1-3; D: TRBD1; size: NA; DNA: TGTGCCAGCAGCTTTCAGGGGGCAAGCTCTGGAAACACCATATATTTT; CDR3: CASSFQGASSGNTIYF